This T cell receptor beta chain was recorded in a study of cytomegalovirus exposure and HLA in healthy donors (dated by TCRdb to 2016 to 2017). Looking at the study overall: According to an earlier analysis of around 600 of the donors, some 170 million T cells yielded over 100 million unique TCR beta sequences and 276 Gb of sequence data. Alongside the repertoire data, information on donor age, sex, ethnicity and CMV serostatus was compiled. In the later analysis, no new phenotypic data were used to find candidate immune exposures; instead, reliance was placed on TCR beta sequences and their occurrence across donors. A later analysis re-examined previously published TCR beta repertoires from more than 600 donors and added high-resolution HLA genotyping to investigate patterns of TCR occurrence. The number of typed donors differed by locus: about 620-640 for A, B, C, DRB1 and DQB1; roughly 510 for DQA1; fewer than 610 for DPA1; and around 470 for DPB1. Among some 400 genotyped donors of the cohort, an average of roughly 230,000 unique TCR beta nucleotide sequences was sequenced per donor, of which approximately 19% were non-productive. An early release covering roughly 600 HLA-typed donors comprised approximately 290 gigabases of sequencing data and approximately 80 million unique TCR sequences. A separate validation cohort of 100 to 150 different subjects was used in addition to the roughly 640-subject first cohort. The study used immunosequencing to profile the T cell repertoires of approximately 690 subjects and linked those repertoires to cytomegalovirus serostatus. Because of strong linkage in the cohort, roughly five DR-DQ haplotypes were treated as single units for association and clustering. A later genetic analysis used genome-wide SNP genotypes for about three fifths of the roughly 700 donors, treating that subset as a discovery cohort. HLA typing included class I and class II loci at four-digit resolution. The study aimed to test whether cataloging public T cell receptors could reveal signatures of past pathogen exposure. To predict cytomegalovirus infection status, the study brought together high-throughput TCR immunosequencing, statistical association of individual TCRs with disease status, and machine learning. All discovery cohort repertoires had been generated on a single sequencing platform. An earlier analysis of 500 to 750 of the donors applied high-throughput TCR beta sequencing to assess whether each TCR beta V gene segment acted as functional or pseudogenic. Among the roughly 370 genotyped donors, approximately 76% belonged to the genetic ancestry cluster associated with self-reported Caucasian donors. Study-wide findings and limitations: Some 16 rarely observed V segments, including chromosome 9 orphons, were excluded from the earlier analysis of 550 to 700 of the donors because counts were too low. A group of highly shared sequence variants was considered likely to be a technical artifact of the sequencing pipeline. It was suggested by the authors that the approach could potentially be generalized to other disease states and immunological phenotypes. The classifier was reported to diagnose cytomegalovirus status with high specificity and sensitivity in both the original and validation cohorts. The study gave a list of about 150 TCR beta chains associated with cytomegalovirus. A further reported finding was that TCR beta sequences accurately predicted the HLA-A and HLA-B alleles for most subjects in the first cohort. A later analysis found that TCR association rates varied across HLA loci, with DRB1 alleles showing the most associated TCRs and HLA-C alleles the fewest. Correlated functional status among segregating V segments might be attributable to linkage disequilibrium, but an unknown experimental factor could not be ruled out. In a later analysis, several top co-occurrence clusters were reported to appear linked to parvovirus B19, influenza, CMV and Epstein-Barr virus. While some public TCRs were present in many individuals, most TCR sequences turned up only very rarely across donors. In a later genetic analysis, fewer N-insertions in productive TCRs were reported among donors in an Asian-associated ancestry cluster than the approximately 710-donor mean. Sequencing depth was assumed to be roughly uniform across donors in the presence/absence analyses, though that assumption may not hold. Three of the identified cytomegalovirus-associated TCR beta chains were confirmed in vitro to be specific for cytomegalovirus antigens. Only TCR beta chains were sequenced in this cohort, and the absence of alpha or paired-chain data limited detectable features. Because HLA typing was missing for some donors at each locus, association tests included only the typed subset. At a false discovery rate of 0.05, a later analysis linked some 18,000 TCR beta sequences to specific HLA alleles. Broadly in line with IMGT annotations, most TCR beta V segments showed up in productive rearrangements about 90% or about 30% of the time in an earlier analysis of several hundred of the donors. Some IMGT-functional V segments, including TRBV6-2 and TRBV6-3, could not be told apart with the 87-base-pair reads, so those segments were excluded. Compared with equally common non-associated chains, HLA-associated TCR beta chains in a later analysis were more clonally expanded and had lower generation probabilities. Most CMV-associated TCR beta chains appeared to be HLA-restricted in a later analysis, and the HLA associations seemed to be driven largely by CMV exposure. An association between a missense DCLRE1C variant and V-gene and J-gene trimming of TCR beta chains was found in a later genetic analysis and replicated in an independent cohort. Immune exposure information for the cohort was limited to CMV serostatus. When HLA alleles, especially DR and DQ, strongly co-occurred, TCR associations were difficult to assign to individual alleles.

This clone has just a few counts. Its antigen has not been determined. Base qualities are not provided; no much larger clone lies one nucleotide away. The CDR3 runs 15 residues from the cysteine to the phenylalanine. Only the CDR3 DNA stays, 45 bases, in frame from base 1. The V end gives up 3 bases and the J end 5 bases, leaving 4 bases in the junction not matched to a gene. CDR1 is given as KGHSH and CDR2 as LQKENI, both from the germline V gene. The cohort consisted of more than 650 healthy bone marrow donors. Cohort members were all nominally healthy when sampled, although unrecorded immune exposures were likely present. The donor was CMV seronegative and was included in the group of several hundred seronegative cohort members. Every donor gave a peripheral blood sample, and the peripheral blood mononuclear cells from that sample were used for TCR beta sequencing. The Qiagen DNeasy Blood Extraction Kit was used to extract genomic DNA from the blood cell samples.

Library preparation was by the immunoSEQ multiplex PCR assay. For the multiplex PCR, a mixture combining 60 forward primers for TCR Vbeta segments and 13 reverse primers for TCR Jbeta segments was used. Amplification of the CDR3 region of rearranged TCR beta genes was performed with a multiplex PCR assay on genomic DNA. The amplified TCR beta libraries were sequenced on the Illumina HiSeq System as 87-base-pair reads. The original methods were these. In a later analysis, 70 million to 95 million unique TCR beta chains were counted across the approximately 620 repertoires, and approximately 9.9 million of these chains were shared by at least two donors. Raw reads were error-corrected and collapsed into unique sequences with a nearest-neighbor algorithm that merged closely related sequences to remove PCR and sequencing errors. Alignment of CDR3 sequences to IMGT reference sequences was used to assign V, D and J gene segments. Each retained sequence needed at least a six-nucleotide match to both a V gene segment and a J gene segment. Rearrangements were classified as productive when the CDR3 lacked stop codons and remained in frame with V and J, and all other rearrangements were classified as non-productive. Following IMGT convention, CDR3 was defined as the stretch from the second conserved V-encoded cysteine to the conserved J-encoded phenylalanine. The earlier analysis of about 620 of the donors excluded sequences that lacked an unambiguous match to a single V gene segment. In an earlier analysis of several hundred of the donors, a V segment was called functional when productive rearrangements were above 56.7%, and segregating when the standard deviation between donors exceeded 5%. A statistical classification framework was developed to diagnose cytomegalovirus status using the catalog of TCR beta chain sequences. V and J gene assignment, in a later analysis, came from comparing TCR nucleotide sequences with IMGT/GENE-DB human TR gene sequences. Using the TCRdist pipeline, a later analysis assigned CDR3 sequences along with most-parsimonious VDJ recombination scenarios. In a later analysis, every TCR beta chain was defined by the combination of its CDR3 amino acid sequence and its V-gene family, and reads without a unique V-gene family were dropped. To address suspected cross-contamination and a sequencing artifact, a later analysis removed some 620 highly shared, low-generation-probability nucleotide sequences. A later analysis calculated a clonal expansion index for each public chain from normalized within-repertoire ranks of inferred template counts. In a later analysis, generation probabilities were computed using a VDJ recombination model fitted to out-of-frame rearrangements, and the results were checked against IGoR. In a later analysis, hypergeometric tests were used to score TCR-TCR, TCR-HLA and TCR-CMV co-occurrence, with a repertoire-size bias correction applied to TCR pairs. False discovery rates were estimated in a later analysis by permuting HLA or CMV assignments 20 times. In a later analysis, co-occurring TCRs were grouped with DBSCAN, and TCRdist sequence similarity was added when clustering was performed within HLA-allele-positive subsets. Repertoires with fewer than 30,000 or more than 120,000 public chains, plus five repertoires with anomalous nucleotide sharing, were excluded from co-occurrence clustering. TCRdb mirrors the immuneACCESS table, restricted to in-frame sequences. Some clones are absent from its copies; in checked studies, under half trace to an unresolved V gene, and the reason for the others is unknown. The V and J calls and clone size come from that table; D and trimming were worked out from the DNA. The sample data list around 150,000 clones, and approximately 80% of these were observed just once. Jointly, the top ten make up roughly 5% of the sample.

The chain is encoded by TRBV18 joined to TRBJ1-5; 10 nucleotides in the junction match TRBD1. Sequenced: PBMCs. The sequence was obtained from a man between 25 and 39 years old in good health and CMV-seronegative. The DNA is as follows: TGTGCCAGCTCACCCGGGACAGGGGCTTATCAGCCCCAGCATTTT. This translates into CASSPGTGAYQPQHF.